The clone carrying this T cell receptor beta chain was counted a few times. What it binds is not known. This CDR3 comprises 16 residues. Germline-derived CDR1 and CDR2 are SGHRS and YFSETQ. The V gene end was trimmed by 4 bases and the J gene end by 4 bases; junction bases not matched to a gene: 6. This record comes from a study of T cells in Graves' hyperthyroidism and ophthalmopathy. Findings and caveats of the study: Ophthalmopathy could be told apart from stable hyperthyroidism with a 13 V-J model. Also found in blood were most expanded thyroid clonotypes above 0.001.

TCR beta CDR3 region amplification was performed from RNA transcripts. The TCR CDR3 first-round RT-PCR relied on the HTBI primer set. MiXCR, run by TCRdb on the multiplex PCR reads, gives a single entry per CDR3 protein. The sample carries roughly 300,000 distinct CDR3 sequences, around a sixth recorded once. The V call is TRBV5-1, the J call TRBJ2-5; 14 nucleotides align to TRBD2. This clonotype was sampled from a woman aged 50 to 60 with Graves' hyperthyroidism. The sample was blood. In nucleotides, the CDR3 is TGCGCCAGCAGCGCCGGGACTAGCGGGAGTGGAGAGACCCAGTACTTC. Its translation is CASSAGTSGSGETQYF.